The rows below give T cell receptor beta chains drawn from one sample of a study of breast tumors, draining lymph nodes, adjacent tissues. TCRdb ran MiXCR on the multiplex PCR reads and lists one entry per CDR3 protein. The sample consists of over 100,000 distinct CDR3 sequences, about 22% of them appearing once. What was sequenced was axillary lymph node tissue. All receptors come from a female donor with breast cancer. Some clones in this sample may be carry-over from other donors' samples. The CDR3 runs from the conserved cysteine through the conserved F or W. The order of the fields is CDR3 protein, CDR3 DNA, V gene, J gene, clone size, D gene. The D gene is left open where the match is weak. Some rows have no size entry. The others give once, few or many, or a class for an expanded clone.

CAWSAGTQGYEQYF	TGTGCCTGGAGTGCCGGGACCCAGGGCTACGAGCAGTACTTC	TRBV30	TRBJ2-7	-	-
CAISSKVQHSGNTIYF	TGTGCCATCAGTAGTAAGGTACAGCACTCTGGAAACACCATATATTTT	TRBV10-3	TRBJ1-3	many	-
CASSVAPGLVGTDTQYF	TGTGCCAGCAGCGTAGCCCCGGGACTAGTCGGTACAGATACGCAGTATTTT	TRBV9	TRBJ2-3	many	TRBD2
CASSERTSKETQYF	TGTGCCAGCAGTGAAAGGACTAGCAAAGAGACCCAGTACTTC	TRBV2	TRBJ2-5	many	TRBD2
CSATTPSSGQETQYF	TGCAGTGCGACCACCCCCTCTAGCGGGCAAGAGACCCAGTACTTC	TRBV20-1	TRBJ2-5	many	TRBD2
CALAVSTDTQYF	TGTGCCCTGGCGGTGTCAACAGATACGCAGTATTTT	TRBV6-1	TRBJ2-3	-	-
CASSSLTGELFF	TGTGCCAGCAGCTCCCTCACCGGGGAGCTGTTTTTT	TRBV7-9	TRBJ2-2	many	-
CAGSRILAGGKAYEQYF	TGTGCCGGCAGTCGGATCCTAGCGGGAGGGAAAGCCTACGAGCAGTACTTC	TRBV28	TRBJ2-7	-	TRBD2
CSVEQGINTQYF	TGCAGCGTTGAGCAGGGGATAAATACGCAGTATTTT	TRBV29-1	TRBJ2-3	-	-
CASSRWDGFNTGELFF	TGTGCCAGCAGCCGCTGGGACGGGTTCAACACCGGGGAGCTGTTTTTT	TRBV3-1	TRBJ2-2	few	-
CASSQTRRSPLHF	TGTGCCAGCAGTCAGACCCGGAGATCACCCCTCCACTTT	TRBV28	TRBJ1-6	few	-
CAGHRGNTDTQYF	TGTGCCGGACACAGGGGCAACACAGATACGCAGTATTTT	TRBV30	TRBJ2-3	many	TRBD1
CATSRGGAGSPYEQYF	TGTGCCACCAGCAGAGGGGGGGCGGGGTCACCCTACGAGCAGTACTTC	TRBV15	TRBJ2-7	many	-
CASLADSYNEQFF	TGTGCCAGCCTAGCGGACTCCTACAATGAGCAGTTCTTC	TRBV2	TRBJ2-1	-	TRBD2
CASLGEGHQETQYF	TGTGCCAGCCTGGGGGAGGGACACCAAGAGACCCAGTACTTC	TRBV6-1	TRBJ2-5	many	TRBD2
CASSQYYEQYF	TGTGCCAGCAGCCAATACTACGAGCAGTACTTC	TRBV14	TRBJ2-7	many	-
CASSRGRTQETQYF	TGCGCCAGCAGCCGGGGACGGACGCAAGAGACCCAGTACTTC	TRBV5-1	TRBJ2-5	-	-
CASSAPGTVYNEQFF	TGTGCCAGCAGCGCCCCCGGGACAGTGTACAATGAGCAGTTCTTC	TRBV7-8	TRBJ2-1	many	TRBD1
CASSSYLAGGLGELFF	TGTGCCAGCAGTTCGTATCTAGCGGGAGGACTTGGGGAGCTGTTTTTT	TRBV12-3/TRBV12-4	TRBJ2-2	-	TRBD2
CASSLTGPVYEQYF	TGTGCCAGCAGCTTGACGGGACCGGTATACGAGCAGTACTTC	TRBV5-5	TRBJ2-7	many	-
CASSSRGYEQYF	TGTGCCAGCAGTTCTCGAGGCTACGAGCAGTACTTC	TRBV6-2/TRBV6-3	TRBJ2-7	many	-
CASRQGTGRRDTLYF	TGTGCCAGCAGGCAAGGGACAGGCAGGCGAGATACACTGTATTTT	TRBV2	TRBJ2-3	once	TRBD1
CASSRQGLPSGANVLTF	TGTGCCAGCAGCAGACAGGGTTTACCGTCTGGGGCCAACGTCCTGACTTTC	TRBV12-3/TRBV12-4	TRBJ2-6	many	TRBD1
CATSRDIPGQGVALSYNEQFF	TGTGCCACCAGCAGAGATATCCCAGGACAGGGTGTCGCCCTCTCCTACAATGAGCAGTTCTTC	TRBV15	TRBJ2-1	many	TRBD1
CARFRTSPSTDTQYF	TGTGCCAGGTTTCGGACTAGCCCCAGCACAGATACGCAGTATTTT	TRBV12-3/TRBV12-4	TRBJ2-3	many	TRBD2
CAWSVDRGTPYNSPLHF	TGTGCCTGGAGTGTGGACCGTGGGACACCTTATAATTCACCCCTCCACTTT	TRBV30	TRBJ1-6	many	-
CASSEGAVQETQYF	TGTGCCAGCAGCGAGGGGGCAGTCCAAGAGACCCAGTACTTC	TRBV7-9	TRBJ2-5	many	TRBD1
CASRGFPYEQYF	TGTGCCAGCAGGGGGTTTCCCTACGAGCAGTACTTC	TRBV6-2/TRBV6-3	TRBJ2-7	many	-
CASSGQGTNPAPLHF	TGTGCCAGCAGCGGACAGGGAACGAATCCGGCACCCCTCCACTTT	TRBV2	TRBJ1-6	many	TRBD1
CASSLNLGAGGLNTGELFF	TGTGCCAGCAGTCTCAATCTCGGGGCGGGAGGGCTGAACACCGGGGAGCTGTTTTTT	TRBV28	TRBJ2-2	-	TRBD2